The 17 T cell receptor beta chains given below trace back to one sample, sequenced in a study of PD-L1 blockade in urothelial cancer (dated by TCRdb to 2015 to 2018). The sample's time point label, in plain terms: pretreatment peripheral blood. Library method: the immunoSEQ multiplex PCR assay. TCRdb's version of the immuneACCESS table is confined to in-frame rearrangements and falls short of the full clone set. An unresolved V gene accounts for under half of the shortfall where checked; the remainder is of unknown origin. The sample contains 95,000 or so clones, more than 75% of them found a single time. 1.5% to 2% of the sample belongs to the ten largest clones. The sample was PBMCs, taken around atezolizumab (anti-PD-L1) treatment. Source of these receptors: a man in his 60s with urothelial cancer.

The J gene is TRBJ1-2, the V gene TRBV27, with D unclear. The germline V and J ends were trimmed by 8 bases and 8 bases, with 18 bases remaining between them. CDR1 and CDR2 from the germline V gene are MNHEY and SMNVEV (reference sequence). The CDR3 contains 13 residues. For the CDR3, the DNA is TGTGCCAGCCACCCCGGACTGGTTGGAGGCTACACCTTC. Translation: CASHPGLVGGYTF.

The chain combines TRBV10-3 with TRBJ1-2; 8 nucleotides agree with TRBD1. The CDR3 has 13 amino acids. Trimming cost V 10 bases and J 3 bases; bases outside gene matches: 7. CDR1 is ENHRY and CDR2 is SYGVKD in the germline V gene. CDR3 in amino acids: CASMETGDYGYTF. The CDR3 DNA follows: TGTGCCAGTATGGAGACAGGGGACTATGGCTACACCTTC.

Only one count was recorded for this clone. The chain links TRBV28 to TRBJ2-5; 7 bases align to TRBD1. After removal of 6 bases from V and 3 bases from J, the junction contained 1 base not matched to a gene. There are 12 residues in the CDR3. Germline-derived CDR1 and CDR2 are MDHEN and SYDVKM. The CDR3 coding sequence is TGTGCCAGCAGGGGACAGAAAGAGACCCAGTACTTC. Translated: CASRGQKETQYF. Full variable domain (rest looked up from reference TRBV28 and TRBJ2-5): DVKVTQSSRYLVKRTGEKVFLECVQDMDHENMFWYRQDPGLGLRLIYFSYDVKMKEKGDIPEGYSVSREKKERFSLILESASTNQTSMYLCASRGQKETQYFGPGTRLLVL.

This clone was detected only a few times. V is TRBV4-3 and J is TRBJ2-5; TRBD1 aligns across 10 bases. Germline values: CDR1 LGHNA, CDR2 YSLEER. The CDR3 runs to 17 residues. Trimming at V came to 2 bases and at J to 5 bases, leaving 11 bases not matched to a gene. For the CDR3, the DNA is TGCGCCAGCAGCCAATCCGGGACAGGGGTAGATGGGGAGACCCAGTACTTC. Protein sequence: CASSQSGTGVDGETQYF.

The V gene is TRBV13, the J gene TRBJ1-1; 7 nucleotides align to TRBD1. Germline V gene lookup returns CDR1 PRHDT and CDR2 FYEKMQ (reference sequence). V gave up 5 bases and J gave up 0 bases; unmatched junction bases: 6. CDR3 length equals 15 residues. The CDR3 sequence is CASSPQGVLNTEAFF. The DNA of the CDR3 is TGTGCCAGCAGCCCCCAGGGGGTCCTGAACACTGAAGCTTTCTTT. The entire variable domain, with the rest obtained from reference TRBV13 and TRBJ1-1, is as follows: AAGVIQSPRHLIKEKRETATLKCYPIPRHDTVYWYQQGPGQDPQFLISFYEKMQSDKGSIPDRFSAQQFSDYHSELNMSSLELGDSALYFCASSPQGVLNTEAFFGQGTRLTVV.

The CDR3 here is CASSRSFGETQYF. CDR3 in DNA: TGTGCCAGCAGCCGATCCTTCGGGGAGACCCAGTACTTC. The chain uses TRBV6-6 and TRBJ2-5; no definite D call. The CDR3 is 13 amino acids. Germline loops: CDR1 MNHNY, CDR2 SVGAGI (reference sequence). Trimming took off 6 bases at V and 5 bases at J, with 13 bases between the two ends.

The chain joins TRBV10-1 to TRBJ2-2, with TRBD1 matching 12 bases. There are 15 residues in the CDR3. Germline CDR1 and CDR2: WNHNN and SYGVQD (reference sequence). Trimming took 5 bases from V and 6 from J; bases not matched to a gene: 4. CDR3: CASSTGTGGSGELFF. Written as DNA, the CDR3 is TGCGCCAGCAGTACCGGGACAGGGGGCTCCGGGGAGCTGTTTTTT.

V gene TRBV5-1 combines with J gene TRBJ2-3; TRBD1 is a possible D gene (6 bases). Germline loops: CDR1 SGHRS, CDR2 YFSETQ. The V gene lost 2 bases and the J gene lost 2 bases, with 15 bases spanning the gap. This CDR3 has 16 amino acids. CDR3 in amino acids: CASSLVADRSTDTQYF. The CDR3 DNA reads as TGCGCCAGCAGCTTAGTTGCCGACAGGTCCACAGATACGCAGTATTTT.

This rearrangement joins TRBV29-1 to TRBJ1-1; 10 bases agree with TRBD1. The CDR3 loop spans 13 amino acids. Trimming cost V 6 bases and J 2 bases; bases outside gene matches: 3. The germline V gene has CDR1 SQVTM and CDR2 ANQGSEA. CDR3 nucleotides: TGCAGCGTCGGGGACAGGGGCAACACTGAAGCTTTCTTT. Amino acid sequence: CSVGDRGNTEAFF.

The chain is built from TRBV23-1 and TRBJ2-2; 8 bases are a match to TRBD2. TRBV23-1 has ORF status, its function being uncertain. V shed 4 bases, J shed 6 bases, and the junction held 7 bases outside the gene matches. The CDR3 length is 15 residues. CDR3 DNA: TGCGCCAGCAGTCCAGGGACTAGTAAGGCCGGGGAGCTGTTTTTT. This sequence encodes CASSPGTSKAGELFF.

V gene TRBV10-3 combines with J gene TRBJ2-5, with TRBD2 as a possible D gene (5 bases). Per germline, CDR1 ENHRY and CDR2 SYGVKD. The CDR3 totals 14 residues. V dropped 2 bases and J dropped 4 bases, with 11 bases sitting between them. The CDR3 DNA follows: TGTGCCATCAGTGAGAGGGAGAAGGTAGAGACCCAGTACTTC. Protein sequence: CAISEREKVETQYF.

The genes are TRBV5-1 and TRBJ2-3, with D possibly TRBD2 on 5 matching bases. Per germline, CDR1 SGHRS and CDR2 YFSETQ. The CDR3 is 13 amino acids. Trimming removed 4 bases from V and 2 bases from J, with 8 bases in between. In DNA form, the CDR3 reads TGCGCCAGCAGCCCGGGGATCACAGATACGCAGTATTTT. As protein: CASSPGITDTQYF.

The chain uses TRBV2 and TRBJ2-5; D remains unclear. CDR3 length: 15 residues. Germline CDR1 SNHLY, CDR2 FYNNEI. Trimming removed 0 bases at V and 5 bases at J, with 13 bases between. The CDR3 region is CASSEAYRPGETQYF. CDR3 nucleotides: TGTGCCAGCAGTGAAGCGTACCGGCCCGGGGAGACCCAGTACTTC.

This sequence joins TRBV6-5 and TRBJ2-1; TRBD1 is a possible D gene (5 bases). Trimming left V 0 bases short and J 7 bases short, with 16 bases between. Per germline, CDR1 MNHEY and CDR2 SVGAGI. This CDR3 region has 16 residues. The CDR3: CASSYSKGPGQNEQFF. Here the CDR3 DNA reads TGTGCCAGCAGTTACTCGAAAGGGCCAGGGCAAAATGAGCAGTTCTTC.

This chain joins TRBV12-5 and TRBJ1-1; D might be TRBD1 (6 bases). Germline-derived CDR1 and CDR2 are LGHNT and FRNRAP. V was cut by 6 bases and J by 2 bases, with 10 bases left in between. CDR3 length: 13 amino acids. The CDR3 DNA reads as TGTGCTAGTGGCCTACAGGGAAACACTGAAGCTTTCTTT. It encodes CASGLQGNTEAFF.

This chain links TRBV5-1 with TRBJ1-2, with D possibly being TRBD1 (6 bases). V lost 5 bases and J lost 8, with 19 bases in between. Germline CDR1 reads SGHRS; CDR2 reads YFSETQ. The CDR3 length is 14 residues. The CDR3 DNA reads as TGCGCCAGCAGTTCGCCGGGACAACCTTCCGGCTACACCTTC. Translating it yields CASSSPGQPSGYTF.

The rearrangement joins TRBV10-3 to TRBJ2-7; possibly TRBD2 for D (6 bases). Trimming shortened V by 6 bases and J by 0 bases, and 12 bases separated the two germline ends. Germline lookup yields CDR1 ENHRY and CDR2 SYGVKD. The CDR3 consists of 14 residues. CDR3 loop: CAISPGLSSYEQYF. CDR3 DNA sequence: TGTGCCATCAGCCCGGGACTCAGCTCCTACGAGCAGTACTTC.